A selection of T cell receptor beta chains follows, all from one sample in a study of T cell responses to AZD1222 COVID-19 vaccine. Clones were read by immunoSEQ multiplex PCR, and TCRdb kept only the in-frame ones, dropping some. The data contain about 120,000 clones, around 89% of them singletons. The sequences come from peripheral blood, collected on day 0 of AZD1222 vaccination. The receptors derive from an adult in good health. The CDR3 runs from the conserved cysteine through the conserved F or W. D genes are given only for firm matches. Size values are once, few and many counts, or a class for expanded clones, and some rows have none.

.,TRBV5-6,TRBJ2-1,.,CASSLAYRGVSNEQFF,TGTGCCAGCAGCCTGGCCTATCGGGGAGTAAGCAATGAGCAGTTCTTC
.,TRBV7-3,TRBJ1-4,.,CASSPGGVGEKLFF,TGTGCCAGCAGCCCGGGAGGAGTTGGTGAAAAACTGTTTTTT
.,TRBV20-1,TRBJ2-3,.,CSASTGTDTQYF,TGCAGTGCTAGTACAGGCACAGATACGCAGTATTTT
.,TRBV5-1,TRBJ1-1,.,CASSGQLNTEAFF,TGCGCCAGCAGCGGACAGTTGAACACTGAAGCTTTCTTT
.,TRBV5-1,TRBJ2-1,.,CASTRDGERYNEQFF,TGCGCCAGCACCAGGGATGGGGAAAGGTACAATGAGCAGTTCTTC
.,TRBV9,TRBJ1-3,once,CASSASGLRDTIYF,TGTGCCAGCAGCGCCTCAGGGTTACGGGACACCATATATTTT
TRBD1,TRBV28,TRBJ1-1,.,CASRETGVTEAFF,TGTGCCAGCAGGGAAACAGGGGTCACTGAAGCTTTCTTT
.,TRBV5-1,TRBJ1-4,.,CASSLASLGNEKLFF,TGCGCCAGCAGCTTGGCCTCGTTAGGGAACGAAAAACTGTTTTTT
.,TRBV6-1,TRBJ1-5,.,CASSETGKNQPQHF,TGTGCCAGCAGTGAAACAGGTAAAAATCAGCCCCAGCATTTT
.,TRBV19,TRBJ1-5,once,CASSIGVSNQPQHF,TGTGCCAGTAGTATAGGGGTTAGCAATCAGCCCCAGCATTTT